This TCR beta chain was found in a study of blood T cell repertoires in COVID-19. About the study: Both acute and convalescent COVID-19 samples were obtained from the United States, Italy and Spain. In each case, the material was cDNA or gDNA derived from T cells, B-cell-depleted T cells, or PBMCs.

In the study's own analysis: Researchers report that nucleated cell counts were estimated from reference gene primer amplification. Method: immunoSEQ multiplex PCR; TCRdb's copy keeps in-frame clones and lacks some. The DNA was the basis for D and trimming; V, J and clone size are from that table. The table records 220,000 or so clones, around four fifths of them present only once. Sequenced: peripheral blood. The receptor was derived from a young man with active or convalescent COVID-19.

The CDR3 nucleotides are TGTGCCAGCAGCCTGTTACAGGGCTCCCTAGAAGAGCAGTACTTC. It yields the protein CASSLLQGSLEEQYF. This chain links TRBV28 with TRBJ2-7; D perhaps matches TRBD1 (6 bases). This CDR3 is built from 15 residues. CDR1 and CDR2 (germline): MDHEN, SYDVKM. The ends were cut back, 6 bases at V and 7 bases at J, with 22 bases in the middle.